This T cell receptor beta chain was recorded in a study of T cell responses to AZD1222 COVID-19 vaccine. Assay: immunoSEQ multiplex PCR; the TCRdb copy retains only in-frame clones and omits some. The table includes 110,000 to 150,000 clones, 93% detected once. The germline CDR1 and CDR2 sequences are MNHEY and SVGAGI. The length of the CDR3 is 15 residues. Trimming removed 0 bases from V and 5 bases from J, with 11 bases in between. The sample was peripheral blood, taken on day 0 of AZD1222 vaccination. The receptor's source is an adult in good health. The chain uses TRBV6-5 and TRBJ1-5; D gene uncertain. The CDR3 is CASSYSSRRDQPQHF. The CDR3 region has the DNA TGTGCCAGCAGTTACTCGAGCAGGAGGGATCAGCCCCAGCATTTT.